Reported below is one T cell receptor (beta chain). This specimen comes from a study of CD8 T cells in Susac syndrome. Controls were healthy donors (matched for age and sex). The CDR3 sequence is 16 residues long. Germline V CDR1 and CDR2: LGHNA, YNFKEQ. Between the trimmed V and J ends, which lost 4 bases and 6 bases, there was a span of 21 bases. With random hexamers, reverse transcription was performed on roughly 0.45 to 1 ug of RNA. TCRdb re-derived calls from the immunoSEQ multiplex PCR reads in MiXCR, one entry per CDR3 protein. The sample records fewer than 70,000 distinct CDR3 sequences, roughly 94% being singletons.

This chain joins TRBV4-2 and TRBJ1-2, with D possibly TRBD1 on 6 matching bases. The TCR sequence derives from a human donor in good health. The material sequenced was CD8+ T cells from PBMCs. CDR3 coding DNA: TGTGCCAGCAGCCCCTATGGGGGGGCCGAGGAGGATGGCTACACCTTC. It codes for CASSPYGGAEEDGYTF.